These 14 T cell receptor beta chains were sequenced from one sample in a study of blood T cell repertoires in COVID-19. The protocol was immunoSEQ multiplex PCR, while the TCRdb copy is restricted to in-frame clones and leaves out a portion. The sample shows about 190,000 clones, 78% of them seen only once. The source material was peripheral blood. Source of these receptors: a woman older than 75 with active or convalescent COVID-19.

The V and J genes are TRBV10-3 and TRBJ1-3; 12 bases match TRBD1. J was trimmed by 2 bases and V by 6 bases; bases with no gene match: 11. Germline V lookup: CDR1 ENHRY, CDR2 SYGVKD. This CDR3 comprises 18 residues. CDR3 nucleotides: TGTGCCATCAGGGAATTCATCCGGGACAGGGGGCCTGGAAACACCATATATTTT. It translates to CAIREFIRDRGPGNTIYF.

The chain has TRBV7-9 and TRBJ2-1; TRBD1 agrees at 8 bases. Germline trimming cut 4 bases from V and 8 bases from J; bases unmatched to any gene: 7. CDR3 length: 14 amino acids. Germline CDR1 and CDR2: SEHNR and FQNEAQ (reference sequence). The CDR3 region is CASSWGQAGDEQFF. The CDR3 DNA reads as TGTGCCAGCAGCTGGGGACAGGCTGGCGATGAGCAGTTCTTC.

The chain couples TRBV10-3 to TRBJ1-1; D not certain. The CDR3 consists of 14 residues. The germline gives CDR1 ENHRY, CDR2 SYGVKD. V was clipped by 0 bases and J by 2 bases, with 7 bases between them. The CDR3 protein is CAISESRINTEAFF. DNA for the CDR3: TGTGCCATCAGTGAGTCGAGGATTAACACTGAAGCTTTCTTT.

The V and J genes are TRBV6-5 and TRBJ2-7; weak D call: TRBD1 (7 bases). The CDR3 extends over 13 amino acids. V shed 6 bases and J shed 3 bases, with 12 bases lying between them. CDR1 and CDR2 from the germline V gene are MNHEY and SVGAGI. CDR3 nucleotides: TGTGCCAGCAGCCGGAGGGACAGCTACGAGCAGTACTTC. The encoded protein is CASSRRDSYEQYF.

The chain recombines TRBV27 with TRBJ1-6; 8 bases map to TRBD1. This CDR3 is 17 amino acids long. The V gene end was trimmed by 4 bases and the J gene end by 1 base; junction bases not matched to a gene: 6. Looked up from germline, CDR1 is MNHEY and CDR2 is SMNVEV (reference sequence). The CDR3 region is CASSSRQGSSYNSPLHF. The CDR3 DNA is TGTGCCAGCAGTTCACGACAGGGGTCATCCTATAATTCACCCCTCCACTTT.

The chain is built from TRBV4-2 and TRBJ2-3, with 10 bases that match TRBD2. V trimming: 2 bases; J trimming: 1 base; junction bases outside the gene matches: 9. CDR1 LGHNA and CDR2 YNFKEQ come from the germline V gene. The CDR3 spans 18 residues. CDR3 DNA sequence: TGTGCCAGCAGCCAAAAGCCTAGCGGGGGAGACGGCACAGATACGCAGTATTTT. This sequence encodes CASSQKPSGGDGTDTQYF.

This clone has only one observation. The chain joins TRBV7-9 to TRBJ2-3; TRBD1 is a possible D gene (5 bases). The CDR3 sequence is 14 residues long. CDR1 SEHNR and CDR2 FQNEAQ come from the germline V gene (reference sequence). Trimming cost V 5 bases and J 2 bases, with 11 bases left between them. In nucleotides, the CDR3 is TGTGCCAGCAGCGTACAGGATTCCACAGATACGCAGTATTTT. Translation gives CASSVQDSTDTQYF.

The chain employs TRBV7-2 and TRBJ1-2; D unresolved. CDR3 length equals 12 residues. V dropped 4 bases and J dropped 5 bases, with 8 bases sitting between them. Germline V CDR1 and CDR2: SGHTA, FQGNSA. The CDR3 loop is CASSSVLYGYTF. As DNA, the CDR3 is TGTGCCAGCAGCTCTGTTCTGTATGGCTACACCTTC.

This chain links TRBV5-6 with TRBJ2-7, with 8 bases lining up with TRBD1. Germline V gene lookup returns CDR1 SGHDT and CDR2 YYEEEE. The V gene end was trimmed by 0 bases and the J gene end by 2 bases; junction bases not matched to a gene: 4. The CDR3 is 15 amino acids. CDR3 coding DNA: TGTGCCAGCAGCTTGGGGTCAGGGGGCCCCTACGAGCAGTACTTC. Translated: CASSLGSGGPYEQYF.

Only one count was recorded for this clone. The chain carries TRBV5-1 and TRBJ2-3, with 8 bases fitting TRBD1. CDR1 SGHRS and CDR2 YFSETQ come from the germline V gene. Trimming removed 3 bases from V and 6 bases from J; junction bases left unmatched: 15. The CDR3 spans 17 residues. The CDR3 protein is CASSSRGTGSPHDTQYF. The CDR3 DNA follows: TGCGCCAGCAGCTCCCGTGGGACAGGAAGTCCCCATGATACGCAGTATTTT.

The chain uses TRBV29-1 and TRBJ2-5; D unclear. CDR3 length equals 12 residues. Trimming removed 4 bases at V and 4 bases at J, with 10 bases between. The germline CDR1 and CDR2 sequences are SQVTM and ANQGSEA. The CDR3 bases are TGCAGCGTTGTACGGCAGGCAGAGACCCAGTACTTC. Its protein product is CSVVRQAETQYF. Looking up the rest from reference TRBV29-1 and TRBJ2-5 gives the full variable domain: SAVISQKPSRDICQRGTSLTIQCQVDSQVTMMFWYRQQPGQSLTLIATANQGSEATYESGFVIDKFPISRPNLTFSTLTVSNMSPEDSSIYLCSVVRQAETQYFGPGTRLLVL.

The chain couples TRBV10-2 to TRBJ2-6; D is perhaps TRBD1 (6 bases). V dropped 6 bases and J dropped 2 bases, with 11 bases sitting between them. The CDR3 consists of 15 residues. Germline CDR1 WSHSY, CDR2 SAAADI. This CDR3 is CASREQGTGANVLTF. The CDR3 DNA reads as TGCGCCAGCAGAGAACAGGGAACTGGGGCCAACGTCCTGACTTTC.

This clone was seen a few times. This chain links TRBV28 with TRBJ2-7; D is unclear. CDR3 length: 13 residues. The germline CDR1 and CDR2 sequences are MDHEN and SYDVKM. V lost 4 bases to trimming and J lost 2 bases, with 9 bases between them. CDR3 amino acids: CASSSSMTYEQYF. CDR3 DNA: TGTGCCAGCAGTTCCAGTATGACCTACGAGCAGTACTTC.

This chain links TRBV29-1 with TRBJ2-7; 8 positions match TRBD2. CDR3 length: 13 residues. Germline CDR1 and CDR2: SQVTM and ANQGSEA. V lost 6 bases to trimming and J lost 6 bases; unmatched junction nucleotides: 10. DNA for the CDR3: TGCAGCGTCCGGGAGGGGGGCGCTTCCGAGCAGTACTTC. This gives the protein CSVREGGASEQYF.